Following are 7 T cell receptor beta chains from one sample sequenced in a study of response to subunit inactivated influenza vaccine. TCRdb fed the RT-PCR reads into MiXCR, producing one record per CDR3 protein. Here the sample spans fewer than 400,000 distinct CDR3 sequences, just over 20% being singletons. This material consisted of PBMCs from blood, taken 21 months after vaccination. The origin of the receptors is a man aged 50-75 years who received an inactivated influenza vaccine.

This clonotype has a count of ten or more. The chain recombines TRBV3-1 with TRBJ1-1; D ambiguous. With 1 base removed from V and 1 base from J, the gap between germline ends came to 10 bases. This CDR3 is 15 amino acids long. Per the germline V gene, CDR1 is LGHDT and CDR2 is YNNKEL (reference sequence). The CDR3 DNA sequence: TGTGCCAGCAGCCAAGGCGGCAGAGGGAACACTGAAGCTTTCTTT. Its translation is CASSQGGRGNTEAFF.

This clonotype was detected only once. The J gene is TRBJ2-7, the V gene TRBV6-5; 14 bases are shared with TRBD2. V was pared by 0 bases and J by 6 bases, with 1 base of the junction left unmatched. Per germline, CDR1 MNHEY and CDR2 SVGAGI. There are 15 residues in the CDR3. This CDR3 is CASSYSTSGGVEQYF. The CDR3 DNA reads TGTGCCAGCAGTTACTCGACTAGCGGGGGGGTCGAGCAGTACTTC.

The genes are TRBV7-2 and TRBJ2-3; 7 nucleotides match TRBD2. The germline V gene encodes CDR1 SGHTA and CDR2 FQGNSA. This CDR3 has 14 residues. V dropped 1 base and J dropped 5; count of bases not matched to a gene: 3. CDR3 sequence (DNA): TGTGCCAGCAGCTTAGGTTGGGGGGGAGATACGCAGTATTTT. This gives the protein CASSLGWGGDTQYF.

In this sample, this clonotype turned up a few times. V usage is TRBV30 and J usage is TRBJ2-1, with 11 nucleotides matching TRBD2. Germline V gene data show CDR1 as GTSNPN and CDR2 as SVGIG (reference sequence). The CDR3 contains 18 residues. The V segment lost 3 bases and the J segment 0 bases; nucleotides outside the gene matches: 10. CDR3 in amino acids: CAWRGWTSGRSSYNEQFF. The CDR3 DNA sequence: TGTGCCTGGAGGGGCTGGACTAGCGGGCGGAGCTCCTACAATGAGCAGTTCTTC.

The sample holds a few counts of this clonotype. The chain combines TRBV4-1 with TRBJ1-1; D is ambiguous. The germline V gene encodes CDR1 MGHRA and CDR2 YSYEKL. V dropped 2 bases and J dropped 0 bases, with 10 bases sitting between them. The CDR3 covers 15 residues. Here the CDR3 reads CASSQPRALNTEAFF. The CDR3, as DNA: TGCGCCAGCAGCCAACCTAGGGCCTTGAACACTGAAGCTTTCTTT.

The chain has TRBV18 and TRBJ2-3; D gene uncertain. Germline V gene lookup returns CDR1 KGHSH and CDR2 LQKENI. This CDR3 contains 13 residues. Deletions cut 0 bases from V and 8 bases from J, with 9 bases between. This CDR3 is CASSPPMYGTQYF. The CDR3 DNA reads as TGTGCCAGCTCACCACCGATGTACGGTACGCAGTATTTT.

This clonotype was detected a few times. This rearrangement joins TRBV20-1 to TRBJ2-7; 8 positions match TRBD1. The CDR3 runs to 14 residues. The germline V gene has CDR1 DFQATT and CDR2 SNEGSKA (reference sequence). V trimming: 3 bases; J trimming: 3 bases; junction bases outside the gene matches: 7. Here the CDR3 reads CSASPGQGNYEQYF. The DNA for the CDR3 is TGCAGTGCTAGCCCTGGACAGGGAAACTACGAGCAGTACTTC.